These 7 T cell receptor beta chains were sequenced from one sample in a study of CD8 T cells in Susac syndrome. After extraction with the RNeasy kit, about 0.5 to 1 ug of the RNA was reverse transcribed using random hexamers. TCRdb used MiXCR to reprocess the immunoSEQ multiplex PCR reads, holding one entry per CDR3 protein. The sample lists over 100,000 distinct CDR3 sequences, about 95% occurring once. Sequencing input: CD4+ T cells from PBMCs. These receptors all stem from a human donor in good health.

The rearrangement uses TRBV3-1 and TRBJ2-3; 11 nucleotides match TRBD2. CDR1 is LGHDT, CDR2 YNNKEL, per germline (reference sequence). This CDR3 contains 16 residues. J lost 4 bases, V lost 4 bases, and 7 bases had no gene match. The CDR3 protein is CASSLDLAGGSDTQYF. The CDR3 DNA follows: TGTGCCAGCAGCCTCGATCTAGCGGGAGGTTCAGATACGCAGTATTTT.

The genes are TRBV4-3 and TRBJ1-2, with D uncertain. The CDR3 has 21 residues. V lost 0 bases and J 6 bases, leaving 32 bases between the germline ends. Germline-derived CDR1 and CDR2 are LGHNA and YSLEER. The CDR3 region is CASSQDPPTSGHWWIGDGYTF. In DNA form, the CDR3 reads TGCGCCAGCAGCCAAGATCCCCCAACAAGCGGCCATTGGTGGATAGGAGATGGCTACACCTTC.

The chain recombines TRBV7-2 with TRBJ1-2; D not certain. Trimming took 3 bases from V and 6 from J, leaving 8 bases between them. Germline V gene data show CDR1 as SGHTA and CDR2 as FQGNSA. The CDR3 spans 12 residues. CDR3 nucleotides: TGTGCCAGCAGCTTCCTTGCGCATGGCTACACCTTC. It specifies CASSFLAHGYTF.

V and J are TRBV18 and TRBJ2-2; perhaps TRBD1 as D (5 bases). The CDR3 consists of 14 residues. The V and J ends lost 3 bases and 6 bases respectively, with 11 bases between them. Per germline, CDR1 KGHSH and CDR2 LQKENI. The chain's CDR3 is CASSPAREPGELFF. In nucleotides, the CDR3 is TGTGCCAGCTCACCTGCCAGGGAACCCGGGGAGCTGTTTTTT.

This sequence joins TRBV28 and TRBJ2-5; 9 bases are shared with TRBD1. CDR3 length: 16 amino acids. CDR1 is MDHEN and CDR2 is SYDVKM in the germline V gene. Trimming took 6 bases from V and 0 from J; bases not matched to a gene: 8. This chain's CDR3 is CASSGGTGTYQETQYF. The CDR3 DNA is TGTGCCAGCAGCGGAGGGACAGGGACGTACCAAGAGACCCAGTACTTC.

In this sample, this clonotype turned up once. This chain joins TRBV19 and TRBJ1-2, with TRBD1 matching over 7 bases. There are 14 residues in the CDR3. Losses at the gene ends were 5 bases for V and 5 bases for J; bases not matched to a gene: 8. Germline lookup yields CDR1 LNHDA and CDR2 SQIVND (reference sequence). In nucleotides, the CDR3 is TGTGCCAGTAGTCCGGGACAGCTAGGATATGGCTACACCTTC. This encodes CASSPGQLGYGYTF.

The CDR3: CASLVSGANVLTF. The CDR3 region has the DNA TGTGCCAGCCTGGTCTCTGGGGCCAACGTCCTGACTTTC. The V call is TRBV7-9, the J call TRBJ2-6; no reliable D call. From germline, CDR1 is SEHNR and CDR2 FQNEAQ (reference sequence). The CDR3 runs 13 residues. V shed 8 bases and J shed 0 bases, with 5 bases lying between them. Variable domain in full (rest from reference TRBV7-9 and TRBJ2-6): DTGVSQNPRHKITKRGQNVTFRCDPISEHNRLYWYRQTLGQGPEFLTYFQNEAQLEKSRLLSDRFSAERPKGSFSTLEIQRTEQGDSAMYLCASLVSGANVLTFGAGSRLTVL.